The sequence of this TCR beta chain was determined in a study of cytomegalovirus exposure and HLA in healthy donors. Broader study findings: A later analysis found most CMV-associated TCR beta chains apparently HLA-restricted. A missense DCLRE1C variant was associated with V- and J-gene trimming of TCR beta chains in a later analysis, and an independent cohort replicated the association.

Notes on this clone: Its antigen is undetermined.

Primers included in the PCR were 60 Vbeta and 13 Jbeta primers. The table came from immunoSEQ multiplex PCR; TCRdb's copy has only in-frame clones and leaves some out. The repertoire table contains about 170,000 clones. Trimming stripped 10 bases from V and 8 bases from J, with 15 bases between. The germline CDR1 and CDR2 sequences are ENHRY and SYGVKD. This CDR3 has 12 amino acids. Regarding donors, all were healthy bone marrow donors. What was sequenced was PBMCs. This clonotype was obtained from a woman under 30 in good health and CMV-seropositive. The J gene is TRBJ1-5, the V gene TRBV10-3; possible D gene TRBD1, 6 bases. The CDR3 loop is CATRGGLEPQHF. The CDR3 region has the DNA TGTGCCACCCGGGGGGGCCTGGAGCCCCAGCATTTT.